The next 32 T cell receptor beta chains were all read from a single sample in a study of blood T cell repertoires in COVID-19. Measured with immunoSEQ multiplex PCR; TCRdb has only the in-frame clones, and not every one. This sample has approximately 210,000 clones; approximately 86% occur once, and the top ten carry around 2%. Sequencing input: PBMCs or T cells enriched from blood (not recorded which). These receptors all come from a woman in her thirties who had recovered from COVID-19.

V gene TRBV25-1 combines with J gene TRBJ2-2, with 7 positions matching TRBD1. CDR3 size: 16 residues. Germline-derived CDR1 and CDR2 are MGHDK and SYGVNS. V lost 4 bases and J lost 1; bases outside the gene matches: 6. The CDR3 here is CASSGWTGENTGELFF. The CDR3, as DNA: TGTGCCAGCAGTGGATGGACAGGAGAGAACACCGGGGAGCTGTTTTTT.

The CDR3 region is CASSLTGGSNQPQHF. CDR3 bases: TGTGCCAGTAGTTTGACAGGGGGCAGCAATCAGCCCCAGCATTTT. The genes are TRBV19 and TRBJ1-5, with TRBD1 matching over 10 bases. Losses at the gene ends were 5 bases for V and 1 base for J; bases not matched to a gene: 2. From germline, CDR1 is LNHDA and CDR2 SQIVND (reference sequence). The CDR3 spans 15 residues.

The gene calls are TRBV7-3 and TRBJ2-5, with a tentative D call TRBD2 (6 bases). This CDR3 contains 13 residues. Trimming took off 4 bases at V and 1 base at J, with 7 bases between the two ends. In germline, CDR1 is SGHTA, CDR2 FQGTGA. The CDR3 is CASSSGGQETQYF. CDR3 nucleotides: TGTGCCAGCAGCTCCGGGGGCCAAGAGACCCAGTACTTC.

Only one count was recorded for this clone. The gene calls are TRBV25-1 and TRBJ2-5; D remains ambiguous. The CDR3 contains 13 residues. CDR1 and CDR2 from the germline V gene are MGHDK and SYGVNS. V gave up 0 bases and J gave up 2 bases, with 4 bases separating them. The CDR3: CASSEYGQETQYF. For the CDR3, the DNA is TGTGCCAGCAGTGAATACGGGCAAGAGACCCAGTACTTC.

The V and J genes are TRBV12-3 or TRBV12-4 and TRBJ2-1; no reliable D call. The CDR3 has 13 amino acids. V was shortened by 7 bases and J by 4 bases, with 11 bases between the two germline ends. CDR3 nucleotide sequence: TGTGCCAGCACCCTAGAGAGTTACAATGAGCAGTTCTTC. Protein product: CASTLESYNEQFF.

The CDR3 loop reads CASSLAVANYGYTF. CDR3 sequence (DNA): TGTGCCAGCAGCTTAGCCGTAGCTAACTATGGCTACACCTTC. The chain recombines TRBV7-2 with TRBJ1-2, with D uncertain. Germline V CDR1 and CDR2: SGHTA, FQGNSA. Trimming took off 0 bases at V and 0 bases at J, with 5 bases between the two ends. The CDR3 is made up of 14 amino acids.

The chain uses TRBV7-3 and TRBJ1-1; D is possibly TRBD1 (6 bases). This CDR3 contains 13 residues. Per the germline V gene, CDR1 is SGHTA and CDR2 is FQGTGA. V was trimmed by 5 bases and J by 3 bases, leaving 10 bases between them. CDR3 bases: TGTGCCAGCAGCACCTGGACAGACACTGAAGCTTTCTTT. Its translation is CASSTWTDTEAFF. Full variable domain (missing parts from reference TRBV7-3 and TRBJ1-1): GAGVSQTPSNKVTEKGKYVELRCDPISGHTALYWYRQSLGQGPEFLIYFQGTGAADDSGLPNDRFFAVRPEGSVSTLKIQRTERGDSAVYLCASSTWTDTEAFFGQGTRLTVV.

V and J are TRBV11-3 and TRBJ2-7; TRBD2 matches 8 bases. Germline CDR1 SGHNT, CDR2 YENEEA. V lost 0 bases to trimming and J lost 0 bases; unmatched junction nucleotides: 4. The CDR3 totals 16 residues. The CDR3: CASSLEGLAGSYEQYF. DNA of the CDR3: TGTGCCAGCAGCTTAGAAGGGCTAGCGGGCTCCTACGAGCAGTACTTC. Using reference TRBV11-3 and TRBJ2-7 for the parts outside the CDR3, the full variable domain is EAGVVQSPRYKIIEKKQPVAFWCNPISGHNTLYWYLQNLGQGPELLIRYENEEAVDDSQLPKDRFSAERLKGVDSTLKIQPAELGDSAVYLCASSLEGLAGSYEQYFGPGTRLTVT.

The rearrangement links TRBV2 to TRBJ2-3; 9 nucleotides line up with TRBD2. With 3 bases clipped from V and 4 bases from J, the junction kept 5 bases outside the gene matches. The CDR3 consists of 15 residues. In germline, CDR1 is SNHLY, CDR2 FYNNEI. The CDR3: CASSEWPSGADTQYF. The CDR3 coding sequence is TGTGCCAGCAGTGAGTGGCCTAGCGGGGCAGATACGCAGTATTTT.

This rearrangement joins TRBV6-6 to TRBJ2-7; no definite D call. CDR1 is MNHNY, CDR2 SVGAGI, per germline (reference sequence). V shed 3 bases and J shed 4 bases, with 4 bases lying between them. The CDR3 has 11 residues. This CDR3 is CASSYYYEQYF. The CDR3 DNA sequence: TGTGCCAGCAGTTATTATTACGAGCAGTACTTC.

The chain couples TRBV7-8 to TRBJ2-3, with D perhaps given as TRBD1 or TRBD2 (7 bases each). CDR1 and CDR2 (germline): SGHVS, FQNEAQ. The V gene lost 5 bases and the J gene lost 5 bases, with 17 bases spanning the gap. CDR3 length equals 15 residues. The CDR3, as DNA: TGTGCCAGCAGCCAGGGGGGGACACAGAGAGATACGCAGTATTTT. Translation gives CASSQGGTQRDTQYF.

The chain uses TRBV10-2 and TRBJ1-5; D might be TRBD1 (6 bases). This CDR3 is 13 amino acids long. Per the germline V gene, CDR1 is WSHSY and CDR2 is SAAADI. Trimming left V 5 bases short and J 4 bases short, with 9 bases between. CDR3 nucleotides: TGCGCCAGCAGTCCCCAGGGGAATCAGCCCCAGCATTTT. This encodes CASSPQGNQPQHF.

This clone is termed medium-sized. The J gene is TRBJ1-4, the V gene TRBV2; D is possibly TRBD1 (6 bases). Trimming stripped 4 bases from V and 0 bases from J, with 9 bases between. The CDR3 is 15 residues long. CDR1 and CDR2 from the germline V gene are SNHLY and FYNNEI. The CDR3: CASSGDTSTNEKLFF. The DNA of the CDR3 is TGTGCCAGCAGTGGGGACACCTCAACTAATGAAAAACTGTTTTTT.

The chain is built from TRBV29-1 and TRBJ1-2; possible D gene TRBD1, 5 bases. This CDR3 comprises 12 residues. Germline V gene sequence: CDR1 SQVTM, CDR2 ANQGSEA. The ends were cut back, 6 bases at V and 6 bases at J, with 14 bases in the middle. The CDR3 loop reads CSVNQAGDGYTF. The DNA of the CDR3 is TGCAGCGTGAACCAGGCGGGGGATGGCTACACCTTC.

This clone was seen a single time. V gene TRBV7-9 combines with J gene TRBJ2-5, with a possible D match to TRBD2 (6 bases). Germline CDR1 and CDR2: SEHNR and FQNEAQ (reference sequence). This CDR3 is built from 17 residues. The V end lost 6 bases, the J end lost 0 bases, and 20 bases lay between the germline ends. The CDR3 region has the DNA TGTGCCAGCAGGCGGGGCAGGGCCCAAGGGGACCAAGAGACCCAGTACTTC. Residues: CASRRGRAQGDQETQYF.

The chain combines TRBV11-2 with TRBJ2-5, with 9 nucleotides matching TRBD2. The length of the CDR3 is 16 residues. Germline V lookup: CDR1 SGHAT, CDR2 FQNNGV. V was clipped by 0 bases and J by 1 base; unmatched bases: 3. CDR3 region: CASSLESAGGQETQYF. The DNA of the CDR3 is TGTGCCAGCAGCTTAGAATCAGCGGGAGGCCAAGAGACCCAGTACTTC.

CDR3: CASSLRTGVGDTEAFF. The CDR3 DNA is TGTGCCAGCAGCTTGCGGACAGGGGTAGGAGACACTGAAGCTTTCTTT. V usage is TRBV7-9 and J usage is TRBJ1-1, with 9 positions matching TRBD1. V was clipped by 3 bases and J by 3 bases; unmatched bases: 8. The CDR3 covers 16 residues. Per the germline V gene, CDR1 is SEHNR and CDR2 is FQNEAQ (reference sequence).

This clone was seen just once. V gene TRBV5-8 combines with J gene TRBJ1-5; D gene unclear. The CDR3 runs 13 residues. Per the germline V gene, CDR1 is SGHTS and CDR2 is YDEGEE. With 0 bases removed from V and 6 bases from J, the gap between germline ends came to 7 bases. In DNA form, the CDR3 reads TGTGCCAGCAGCTTGGATGAGAGTCAGCCCCAGCATTTT. As protein: CASSLDESQPQHF.

The chain uses TRBV5-6 and TRBJ2-1, with TRBD2 identical over 9 bases. From germline, CDR1 is SGHDT and CDR2 YYEEEE. Germline trimming cut 1 base from V and 7 bases from J; bases unmatched to any gene: 6. This CDR3 spans 15 amino acids. The CDR3 spells CASSLMREGRNEQFF. In DNA, the CDR3 is TGTGCCAGCAGCTTGATGCGGGAGGGCCGGAATGAGCAGTTCTTC.

V gene TRBV6-5 combines with J gene TRBJ1-1, with TRBD1 as a possible D gene (5 bases). From germline, CDR1 is MNHEY and CDR2 SVGAGI. V lost 6 bases and J 3 bases, leaving 11 bases between the germline ends. The CDR3 runs to 13 residues. In DNA form, the CDR3 reads TGTGCCAGCAGCGATCAGGGTTACACTGAAGCTTTCTTT. Its translation is CASSDQGYTEAFF.

The V call is TRBV4-1, the J call TRBJ1-1, with 9 bases lining up with TRBD1. V shed 3 bases and J 2 bases; nucleotides not matched to a gene: 13. Per germline, CDR1 MGHRA and CDR2 YSYEKL. This CDR3 contains 18 residues. Here the CDR3 reads CASSQGRTGESLNTEAFF. DNA for the CDR3: TGCGCCAGCAGCCAGGGCCGGACAGGGGAAAGTTTAAACACTGAAGCTTTCTTT.

This clone has only a few counts. As DNA, the CDR3 is TGTGCCAGCAGCTCCGGGACTAGTGCCTCTGGGGCCAACGTCCTGACTTTC. This sequence encodes CASSSGTSASGANVLTF. The V and J genes are TRBV6-2 or TRBV6-3 and TRBJ2-6; 8 bases are a match to TRBD2. There are 17 residues in the CDR3. The germline gives CDR1 MNHEY, CDR2 SVGEGT. After removal of 6 bases from V and 0 bases from J, the junction contained 7 bases not matched to a gene.

This chain connects TRBV12-3 or TRBV12-4 to TRBJ1-3, with D unclear. This CDR3 contains 13 residues. V lost 4 bases and J 1 base, leaving 5 bases between the germline ends. The CDR3 is CASSSFSGNTIYF. The CDR3 DNA reads as TGTGCCAGCAGTTCGTTTTCTGGAAACACCATATATTTT.

The chain links TRBV4-3 to TRBJ2-1, with 13 positions matching TRBD2. J gave up 9 bases and V 0 bases, and 5 bases lay outside the gene matches. CDR1 is LGHNA, CDR2 YSLEER, per germline. The CDR3 is 16 amino acids. The CDR3 loop is CASSQELAGGSSEQFF. DNA of the CDR3: TGCGCCAGCAGCCAAGAACTAGCGGGAGGGAGCAGTGAGCAGTTCTTC.

The chain joins TRBV30 to TRBJ2-7, with 8 bases aligning to TRBD2. The CDR3 sequence is 13 residues long. The germline V gene has CDR1 GTSNPN and CDR2 SVGIG (reference sequence). J was trimmed by 5 bases and V by 3 bases; bases with no gene match: 6. The CDR3 sequence: CAWRISGVHEQYF. CDR3 DNA sequence: TGTGCCTGGAGGATTAGCGGGGTCCACGAGCAGTACTTC.

In nucleotides, the CDR3 is TGTGCCAGCTCACCACCGGTCAGGCTCGCGGAGACCCAGTACTTC. Translated, it gives CASSPPVRLAETQYF. The chain combines TRBV18 with TRBJ2-5; D is undetermined. Germline CDR1 and CDR2: KGHSH and LQKENI. Trimming removed 0 bases at V and 5 bases at J, with 13 bases between. This CDR3 contains 15 residues.

V gene TRBV9 combines with J gene TRBJ2-5, with D perhaps TRBD1 (6 bases). Deletions cut 0 bases from V and 1 base from J, with 13 bases between. Per germline, CDR1 SGDLS and CDR2 YYNGEE. This CDR3 spans 16 amino acids. Here the CDR3 reads CASSVEGLDSQETQYF. CDR3 nucleotide sequence: TGTGCCAGCAGCGTAGAGGGTTTGGACAGCCAAGAGACCCAGTACTTC. The whole variable domain, filled in from reference TRBV9 and TRBJ2-5, reads DSGVTQTPKHLITATGQRVTLRCSPRSGDLSVYWYQQSLDQGLQFLIQYYNGEERAKGNILERFSAQQFPDLHSELNLSSLELGDSALYFCASSVEGLDSQETQYFGPGTRLLVL.

The chain links TRBV11-3 to TRBJ1-6; no reliable D call. The CDR3 loop spans 16 amino acids. Between the trimmed V and J ends, which lost 3 bases and 0 bases, there was a span of 9 bases. CDR1 and CDR2 (germline): SGHNT, YENEEA. CDR3 coding DNA: TGTGCCAGCAGCTTTTTGGAGAGCTCCTATAATTCACCCCTCCACTTT. It translates to CASSFLESSYNSPLHF.

V is TRBV2 and J is TRBJ1-1, with 7 positions matching TRBD1. V trimming: 9 bases; J trimming: 4 bases; junction bases outside the gene matches: 5. This CDR3 region has 12 residues. Germline V gives CDR1 SNHLY, CDR2 FYNNEI. Written as DNA, the CDR3 is TGTGCCAGTGTACAGGGGATCACTGAAGCTTTCTTT. Its translation is CASVQGITEAFF.

CDR3 residues: CASSLPGTGAPYEQYF. The DNA of the CDR3 is TGTGCCAGCAGCTTACCCGGGACAGGGGCCCCCTACGAGCAGTACTTC. The chain has TRBV11-2 and TRBJ2-7; 10 nucleotides align to TRBD1. CDR1 is SGHAT and CDR2 is FQNNGV in the germline V gene. This CDR3 is built from 16 residues. V shed 2 bases and J 2 bases; nucleotides not matched to a gene: 6.

The V gene is TRBV15, the J gene TRBJ2-3; D gene uncertain. Trimming left V 1 base short and J 5 bases short, with 4 bases between. Germline loops: CDR1 LNHNV, CDR2 YYDKDF (reference sequence). The CDR3 length is 12 residues. CDR3 coding DNA: TGTGCCACCAGCAGAGTCCAAGATACGCAGTATTTT. It translates to CATSRVQDTQYF.

J is TRBJ2-1 and V is TRBV29-1; 9 bases match TRBD2. J gave up 4 bases and V 3 bases, and 1 base lay outside the gene matches. Germline V CDR1 and CDR2: SQVTM, ANQGSEA. This CDR3 is built from 13 residues. The DNA of the CDR3 is TGCAGCGTTGACAGCGGGGGGTACAATGAGCAGTTCTTC. Protein: CSVDSGGYNEQFF.